The 32 T cell receptor beta chains reported below all come from one sample, sequenced in a study of response to subunit inactivated influenza vaccine. TCRdb reanalysed the RT-PCR reads using MiXCR and keeps one entry per CDR3 protein. This table has 700,000 to 800,000 distinct CDR3 sequences, 18% appearing once. Sequencing used PBMCs from blood, obtained roughly 5 days after vaccination. Every receptor here comes from a man between 45 and 60 years old who received an inactivated influenza vaccine.

This clonotype has a handful of counts. The chain carries TRBV20-1 and TRBJ2-7; 10 bases map to TRBD2. V gave up 4 bases and J gave up 7 bases; unmatched junction bases: 10. CDR3 length equals 14 residues. Germline V gives CDR1 DFQATT, CDR2 SNEGSKA (reference sequence). The CDR3 loop is CSATTSGTVWEQYF. For the CDR3, the DNA is TGCAGTGCTACCACTAGCGGGACTGTCTGGGAGCAGTACTTC.

This clonotype turned up a few times. The CDR3 reads CSAPAAGKSSYEQYF. CDR3 bases: TGCAGTGCTCCCGCGGCGGGGAAGAGCTCCTACGAGCAGTACTTC. This chain joins TRBV20-1 and TRBJ2-7, with a possible D match to TRBD2 (6 bases). V dropped 5 bases and J dropped 0 bases, with 17 bases sitting between them. Germline CDR1 reads DFQATT; CDR2 reads SNEGSKA (reference sequence). The CDR3 totals 15 residues.

This clonotype has a count of ten or more. The rearrangement joins TRBV10-3 to TRBJ2-1, with TRBD2 identical over 8 bases. The CDR3 is 13 amino acids. In germline, CDR1 is ENHRY, CDR2 SYGVKD. Germline trimming cut 8 bases from V and 2 bases from J; bases unmatched to any gene: 2. CDR3 loop: CAIGREAYNEQFF. The CDR3 DNA follows: TGTGCCATCGGGCGGGAGGCCTACAATGAGCAGTTCTTC.

For this clonotype: A much more abundant neighbour one base away suggests this may be a read error. The V gene is TRBV20-1, the J gene TRBJ2-7, with 13 nucleotides matching TRBD2. This CDR3 has 13 amino acids. The germline V gene encodes CDR1 DFQATT and CDR2 SNEGSKA (reference sequence). V shed 8 bases, J shed 7 bases, and the junction held 8 bases outside the gene matches. CDR3 residues: CSSWTSGSTEQYF. The CDR3 bases are TGCAGTTCGTGGACTAGCGGGAGTACAGAGCAGTACTTC.

This clonotype was counted a few times. The chain carries TRBV4-2 and TRBJ1-5; TRBD1 matches at 7 bases. The germline V gene encodes CDR1 LGHNA and CDR2 YNFKEQ. CDR3 length: 15 residues. V was pared by 3 bases and J by 2 bases, with 4 bases of the junction left unmatched. CDR3 protein: CASSQVGQGNQPQHF. CDR3 nucleotide sequence: TGTGCCAGCAGCCAGGTTGGACAGGGCAATCAGCCCCAGCATTTT.

This clonotype was observed many times. This chain connects TRBV7-2 to TRBJ1-2, with D possibly being TRBD1 (5 bases). The CDR3 runs to 15 residues. V was shortened by 2 bases and J by 2 bases, with 12 bases between the two germline ends. Germline V CDR1 and CDR2: SGHTA, FQGNSA. The CDR3 reads CASSLSRGGNYGYTF. Here the CDR3 DNA reads TGTGCCAGCAGCTTAAGCCGGGGGGGAAACTATGGCTACACCTTC.

Notes on this clonotype: This may come from a read error, since a much larger clone is one base off. This chain uses TRBV27 with TRBJ2-7; D may be TRBD1 or TRBD2 (5 bases each). The V gene lost 5 bases and the J gene lost 2 bases, with 13 bases spanning the gap. CDR3 size: 14 residues. Germline V gene lookup returns CDR1 MNHEY and CDR2 SMNVEV (reference sequence). The CDR3 DNA sequence: TGTGCCAGCAGTGTCCGGGACGGACCCTACGAGCAGTACTTC. This sequence encodes CASSVRDGPYEQYF.

This clonotype has a count of ten or more. The V call is TRBV5-1, the J call TRBJ2-1; D not resolved. Germline V gene sequence: CDR1 SGHRS, CDR2 YFSETQ. This CDR3 has 12 amino acids. V was pared by 1 base and J by 7 bases, with 6 bases between. CDR3 in DNA: TGCGCCAGCAGCTTGAGGCGGAATGAGCAGTTCTTC. This gives the protein CASSLRRNEQFF.

The rearrangement uses TRBV20-1 and TRBJ2-7, with D perhaps matching TRBD2 (6 bases). This CDR3 is built from 13 residues. In germline, CDR1 is DFQATT, CDR2 SNEGSKA (reference sequence). The CDR3 reads CRGRRVAAYEQYF. The CDR3 region has the DNA TGCAGGGGGAGGCGGGTCGCCGCCTACGAGCAGTACTTC.

This clonotype was seen only a few times. The chain uses TRBV29-1 and TRBJ2-1, with D tentatively TRBD1 (5 bases). Trimming removed 7 bases at V and 5 bases at J, with 18 bases between. Germline assignment: CDR1 SQVTM and CDR2 ANQGSEA. The CDR3 extends over 14 amino acids. The CDR3, as DNA: TGCAGCGCCGCAGGGTTGAAGGAGCACAATGAGCAGTTCTTC. Translation: CSAAGLKEHNEQFF.

The table lists this clonotype with many counts. V usage is TRBV9 and J usage is TRBJ1-1, with D hard to call. This CDR3 is 14 amino acids long. From germline, CDR1 is SGDLS and CDR2 YYNGEE. Trimming took 2 bases from V and 3 from J, leaving 11 bases between them. The CDR3 DNA reads TGTGCCAGCAGCGTGAGGGTAGAGGACACTGAAGCTTTCTTT. Amino acids: CASSVRVEDTEAFF.

This clonotype was detected a few times. The V call is TRBV20-1, the J call TRBJ1-5; D remains unclear. CDR1 is DFQATT and CDR2 is SNEGSKA in the germline V gene (reference sequence). The V gene lost 3 bases and the J gene lost 0 bases, with 12 bases spanning the gap. The CDR3 runs to 15 residues. For the CDR3, the DNA is TGCAGTGCTAGGGGTCAGGAGTATAGCAATCAGCCCCAGCATTTT. Encoded protein: CSARGQEYSNQPQHF.

This clonotype has just a few counts. This rearrangement joins TRBV20-1 to TRBJ2-2, with D hard to call. Germline V CDR1 and CDR2: DFQATT, SNEGSKA (reference sequence). CDR3 length: 12 residues. Trimming stripped 5 bases from V and 8 bases from J, with 12 bases between. CDR3 nucleotide sequence: TGCAGTGCTCGCCGCCCTGGGGGGGAGCTGTTTTTT. Translation: CSARRPGGELFF.

This chain connects TRBV20-1 to TRBJ2-7; D gene ambiguous. Trimming left V 5 bases short and J 2 bases short, with 16 bases between. The germline gives CDR1 DFQATT, CDR2 SNEGSKA (reference sequence). The CDR3 is 14 amino acids. The CDR3 DNA sequence: TGCAGTGCTGTTCTCCCCGGGCTCACCTACGAGCAGTACTTC. It is translated as CSAVLPGLTYEQYF.

This sequence joins TRBV7-9 and TRBJ1-2; a weak D match, TRBD1 (5 bases). CDR1 is SEHNR, CDR2 FQNEAQ, per germline (reference sequence). The CDR3 spans 12 residues. The V end lost 5 bases, the J end lost 5 bases, and 9 bases lay between the germline ends. CDR3 region: CASSPDRYGYTF. CDR3 nucleotide sequence: TGTGCCAGCAGCCCAGACAGATATGGCTACACCTTC.

V is TRBV7-9 and J is TRBJ2-3, with D possibly matching TRBD2 (5 bases). Germline-derived CDR1 and CDR2 are SEHNR and FQNEAQ (reference sequence). Trimming removed 7 bases at V and 0 bases at J, with 17 bases between. The CDR3 length is 16 residues. The CDR3 DNA sequence: TGTGCCAGCACCCAACCGGAGGTATCTAGCACAGATACGCAGTATTTT. Its translation: CASTQPEVSSTDTQYF.

This clonotype was counted ten times or more. The chain combines TRBV29-1 with TRBJ2-7; D is possibly TRBD1 (6 bases). V lost 6 bases and J lost 2, with 11 bases in between. Per germline, CDR1 SQVTM and CDR2 ANQGSEA. CDR3 length: 12 residues. The CDR3 DNA follows: TGCAGCGTCGCGGACAGTACCTACGAGCAGTACTTC. Protein product: CSVADSTYEQYF.

This clonotype was found many times. The chain couples TRBV24-1 to TRBJ2-5; D may be TRBD1 (6 bases). Between the trimmed V and J ends, which lost 9 bases and 1 base, there was a span of 8 bases. Germline-derived CDR1 and CDR2 are KGHDR and SFDVKD. This CDR3 contains 12 residues. CDR3 nucleotides: TGTGCCACCCAGGGGAGCCAAGAGACCCAGTACTTC. Translated, it gives CATQGSQETQYF.

The chain links TRBV6-5 to TRBJ1-4, with D possibly TRBD1 on 6 matching bases. The CDR3 is made up of 19 amino acids. Germline V gene sequence: CDR1 MNHEY, CDR2 SVGAGI. V was shortened by 2 bases and J by 0 bases, with 19 bases between the two germline ends. The CDR3 nucleotides are TGTGCCAGCAGTTACCTCTTTCCCGAGACAGGTTCAACTAATGAAAAACTGTTTTTT. It codes for CASSYLFPETGSTNEKLFF.

This clonotype was observed a few times. This chain connects TRBV29-1 to TRBJ2-7; possible D gene TRBD1, 6 bases. Trimming left V 5 bases short and J 0 bases short, with 11 bases between. CDR1 SQVTM and CDR2 ANQGSEA come from the germline V gene. The CDR3 is 13 amino acids. CDR3 sequence reads: CSVKTGNSYEQYF. CDR3 coding DNA: TGCAGCGTTAAAACAGGGAACTCCTACGAGCAGTACTTC.

The rearrangement links TRBV30 to TRBJ2-4; D unclear. V was pared by 3 bases and J by 7 bases, with 16 bases between. Germline loops: CDR1 GTSNPN, CDR2 SVGIG (reference sequence). The CDR3 consists of 14 residues. The DNA for the CDR3 is TGTGCCTGGAGCAAAGATTTCCGCCCTAACATTCAGTACTTC. As protein: CAWSKDFRPNIQYF.

This chain links TRBV3-1 with TRBJ2-7, with 15 bases identical to TRBD2. The junction had 7 bases not matched to a gene; V was cut back by 1 base and J by 12 bases. Germline V lookup: CDR1 LGHDT, CDR2 YNNKEL (reference sequence). The CDR3 totals 15 residues. DNA for the CDR3: TGTGCCAGCAGCCAAGGGGGACTAGCGGGAGGACAGGGGTACTTC. Protein: CASSQGGLAGGQGYF.

The V and J genes are TRBV7-2 and TRBJ2-5; 10 nucleotides line up with TRBD2. V gave up 2 bases and J gave up 6 bases; unmatched junction bases: 3. This CDR3 is 14 amino acids long. CDR1 is SGHTA, CDR2 FQGNSA, per germline. CDR3 sequence: CASSLSGGAQTQYF. As DNA, the CDR3 is TGTGCCAGCAGCTTAAGCGGGGGGGCCCAGACCCAGTACTTC.

This clonotype was found a few times. The rearrangement joins TRBV9 to TRBJ1-1; D not resolved. Trimming stripped 4 bases from V and 1 base from J, with 8 bases between. CDR1 and CDR2 from the germline V gene are SGDLS and YYNGEE. This CDR3 has 13 residues. The CDR3 loop is CASSTHANTEAFF. The CDR3 coding sequence is TGTGCCAGCAGCACCCACGCGAACACTGAAGCTTTCTTT.

The V and J genes are TRBV6-5 and TRBJ1-1, with 8 positions matching TRBD1. V lost 1 base to trimming and J lost 0 bases; unmatched junction nucleotides: 4. This CDR3 is built from 16 residues. Germline CDR1 is MNHEY and CDR2 is SVGAGI. The CDR3 loop is CASSYYGTGMNTEAFF. In DNA, the CDR3 is TGTGCCAGCAGTTACTACGGGACAGGAATGAACACTGAAGCTTTCTTT.

This clonotype was detected many times. This chain links TRBV27 with TRBJ2-7; D perhaps matches TRBD2 (5 bases). This CDR3 is 14 amino acids long. Germline V CDR1 and CDR2: MNHEY, SMNVEV (reference sequence). V was trimmed by 5 bases and J by 6 bases, leaving 17 bases between them. This chain's CDR3 is CASSAERWGSEQYF. CDR3 DNA sequence: TGTGCCAGCAGTGCCGAGCGGTGGGGTAGCGAGCAGTACTTC.

This CDR3 is CSARFLAGSYNEQFF. CDR3 bases: TGCAGTGCTAGGTTCCTAGCGGGGAGCTACAATGAGCAGTTCTTC. The chain has TRBV20-1 and TRBJ2-1; 9 bases fit TRBD2. Looked up from germline, CDR1 is DFQATT and CDR2 is SNEGSKA (reference sequence). The CDR3 has 15 residues. After removal of 3 bases from V and 3 bases from J, the junction contained 6 bases not matched to a gene.

CDR3 nucleotides: TGCAGTGCTAGCCCCGGGCAGGGAAGTTCACCCCTCCACTTT. This translates into CSASPGQGSSPLHF. The genes are TRBV20-1 and TRBJ1-6, with a weak D call TRBD1 (5 bases). Per germline, CDR1 DFQATT and CDR2 SNEGSKA (reference sequence). With 3 bases removed from V and 9 bases from J, the gap between germline ends came to 15 bases. This CDR3 is built from 14 residues.

This sequence joins TRBV27 and TRBJ2-3, with TRBD1 matching 8 bases. J gave up 2 bases and V 7 bases, and 2 bases lay outside the gene matches. The CDR3 sequence is 13 residues long. The germline CDR1 and CDR2 sequences are MNHEY and SMNVEV (reference sequence). The CDR3 nucleotides read TGTGCCAGCACGGACAGGGCCACAGATACGCAGTATTTT. This gives the protein CASTDRATDTQYF.

This clonotype came up many times. The chain employs TRBV3-1 and TRBJ1-1, with D maybe TRBD1 (6 bases). Germline assignment: CDR1 LGHDT and CDR2 YNNKEL (reference sequence). Trimming cost V 1 base and J 4 bases, with 16 bases left between them. This CDR3 is built from 16 residues. The CDR3 region has the DNA TGTGCCAGCAGCCAAGCTACAGGGTTGTTGAGCACTGAAGCTTTCTTT. Amino acids: CASSQATGLLSTEAFF.

This chain links TRBV5-1 with TRBJ2-3, with 12 bases identical to TRBD2. Per germline, CDR1 SGHRS and CDR2 YFSETQ. V lost 0 bases and J lost 0; bases outside the gene matches: 5. The CDR3 runs 18 residues. CDR3 in DNA: TGCGCCAGCAGCTTGGCTCTAGCGGGGGGGCCGAGCACAGATACGCAGTATTTT. Its protein product is CASSLALAGGPSTDTQYF. The entire variable domain, with the rest obtained from reference TRBV5-1 and TRBJ2-3, is as follows: KAGVTQTPRYLIKTRGQQVTLSCSPISGHRSVSWYQQTPGQGLQFLFEYFSETQRNKGNFPGRFSGRQFSNSRSEMNVSTLELGDSALYLCASSLALAGGPSTDTQYFGPGTRLTVL.

This clonotype occurred a few times. J is TRBJ2-2 and V is TRBV6-1, with TRBD1 identical over 9 bases. The V and J ends lost 5 bases and 3 bases, in that order; junction bases with no gene match: 4. Germline V gene lookup returns CDR1 MNHNS and CDR2 SASEGT. CDR3 size: 15 residues. In DNA form, the CDR3 reads TGTGCCAGCAGTAGCGGACAGGGGTACACCGGGGAGCTGTTTTTT. It translates to CASSSGQGYTGELFF.